The 12 T cell receptor beta chains listed next were all sequenced from one sample in a study of identical twins. TCRdb fed the 5' RACE reads into MiXCR, producing one record per CDR3 protein. Counted here are around 500,000 distinct CDR3 sequences, more than 13% occurring once; the ten biggest clones make up over 0.5%. The sample also formed part of further work on yellow fever vaccine responses in identical twins.

The sample was CD4+ T cells sorted from blood. These receptors came from a woman aged 18-29 years in good health.

The table lists this clonotype with a few counts. The chain uses TRBV4-1 and TRBJ2-5; D remains ambiguous. The ends were cut back, 0 bases at V and 6 bases at J, with 8 bases in the middle. The CDR3 has 13 residues. Germline CDR1 reads MGHRA; CDR2 reads YSYEKL. CDR3 in DNA: TGCGCCAGCAGCCAAGATCCTCTAAAGACCCAGTACTTC. It translates to CASSQDPLKTQYF.

The rearrangement joins TRBV7-2 to TRBJ1-1; D gene unclear. Trimming pared 1 base from V and 3 bases from J, leaving 9 bases between. From germline, CDR1 is SGHTA and CDR2 FQGNSA. This CDR3 is built from 14 residues. The chain's CDR3 is CASSLGEAYTEAFF. The CDR3 DNA reads as TGTGCCAGCAGCTTAGGGGAGGCCTACACTGAAGCTTTCTTT.

This clonotype was counted between two and nine times. The chain recombines TRBV28 with TRBJ1-1, with D unresolved. V was shortened by 4 bases and J by 1 base, with 10 bases between the two germline ends. Germline V lookup: CDR1 MDHEN, CDR2 SYDVKM. This CDR3 is built from 14 residues. The CDR3: CASSYSLKNTEAFF. CDR3 bases: TGTGCCAGCAGTTACAGTTTGAAGAACACTGAAGCTTTCTTT.

This clonotype occurred a few times. The chain recombines TRBV6-1 with TRBJ2-5; 7 bases align to TRBD2. After removal of 5 bases from V and 0 bases from J, the junction contained 3 bases not matched to a gene. The CDR3 has 14 amino acids. Germline CDR1 MNHNS, CDR2 SASEGT. The CDR3 protein is CASSSGVYQETQYF. For the CDR3, the DNA is TGTGCCAGCAGTAGCGGGGTGTACCAAGAGACCCAGTACTTC.

This clonotype was observed many times. This rearrangement joins TRBV12-3 or TRBV12-4 to TRBJ1-6; D unresolved. The CDR3 spans 15 residues. With 2 bases removed from V and 6 bases from J, the gap between germline ends came to 11 bases. The CDR3 region has the DNA TGTGCCAGCAGTTTATCTTCCAAATCTAATTCACCCCTCCACTTT. This encodes CASSLSSKSNSPLHF.

This clonotype was seen more than once but under ten times. This chain joins TRBV6-1 and TRBJ2-6; unclear D gene. The V end was cut by 8 bases, the J end by 6 bases, with 14 bases between. CDR1 MNHNS and CDR2 SASEGT come from the germline V gene. The CDR3 length is 14 residues. The CDR3 DNA reads TGTGCCAGCTCAATTCGTGAGGAGGCCAACGTCCTGACTTTC. Translating it yields CASSIREEANVLTF.

The table lists this clonotype with a few counts. The CDR3 DNA reads TGTGCCAGCAGCCAACGGGTAGGTGAGCAGTTCTTC. Its protein product is CASSQRVGEQFF. The chain links TRBV14 to TRBJ2-1; D is undetermined. Trimming pared 2 bases from V and 9 bases from J, leaving 8 bases between. The CDR3 runs to 12 residues. Germline V gene data show CDR1 as SGHDN and CDR2 as FVKESK.

This clonotype was counted many times. The chain has TRBV20-1 and TRBJ1-6, with D possibly matching TRBD1 (6 bases). From germline, CDR1 is DFQATT and CDR2 SNEGSKA (reference sequence). V lost 2 bases, J lost 0 bases, and 8 bases lay in between. The CDR3 loop spans 15 amino acids. The CDR3 region is CSARQGSSYNSPLHF. DNA for the CDR3: TGCAGTGCTAGACAGGGGAGCTCCTATAATTCACCCCTCCACTTT.

V usage is TRBV18 and J usage is TRBJ2-1; D is possibly TRBD1 (5 bases). The CDR3 spans 17 residues. Germline V gives CDR1 KGHSH, CDR2 LQKENI. V shed 0 bases and J shed 6 bases, with 18 bases lying between them. The CDR3 sequence: CASSPPVGQGAANEQFF. The CDR3 DNA follows: TGTGCCAGCTCACCACCGGTGGGCCAAGGGGCGGCCAATGAGCAGTTCTTC.

This clonotype was seen many times. The chain recombines TRBV12-3 or TRBV12-4 with TRBJ2-5, with TRBD1 as a possible D gene (6 bases). The V end was cut by 5 bases, the J end by 4 bases, with 14 bases between. This CDR3 contains 14 residues. CDR3 DNA: TGTGCCAGCAGTCTTATACAGGGAAGAGAGACCCAGTACTTC. This codes for CASSLIQGRETQYF.

The V and J genes are TRBV10-3 and TRBJ2-7; 13 positions agree with TRBD2. The germline V gene encodes CDR1 ENHRY and CDR2 SYGVKD. This CDR3 contains 17 residues. Trimming removed 0 bases from V and 3 bases from J; junction bases left unmatched: 5. The CDR3 here is CAISESGTSGVRYEQYF. The DNA for the CDR3 is TGTGCCATCAGTGAGTCCGGGACTAGCGGGGTTCGCTACGAGCAGTACTTC.

This rearrangement joins TRBV6-6 to TRBJ1-5; D is unresolved. The germline V and J ends were trimmed by 2 bases and 6 bases, with 5 bases remaining between them. CDR1 and CDR2 (germline): MNHNY, SVGAGI (reference sequence). The CDR3 has 12 residues. The CDR3 nucleotides read TGTGCCAGCAGTTACATCGGTCAGCCCCAGCATTTT. Translated, it gives CASSYIGQPQHF.